This is a list of T cell receptor beta chains from one sample in a study of blood T cell repertoires in COVID-19. Here immunoSEQ multiplex PCR was the method, and the copy in TCRdb shows in-frame clones only, minus some. This sample yields nearly 200,000 clones, of which roughly 86% are seen a single time; about 5.1% belongs to the top ten. Sequencing used peripheral blood. Receptors originate from a woman in her sixties or seventies with active or convalescent COVID-19. The CDR3 runs from the conserved cysteine through the conserved F or W. The order of the fields is V gene, D gene, J gene, clone size, CDR3 DNA, CDR3 protein. The D gene is left open where the match is weak. A row's size may be missing; if present it is once, few, many or a size class.

TRBV5-4	-	TRBJ2-3	-	TGTGCCAGCAGCTTAGGTACCAGCCAGGTGGGCACAGATACGCAGTATTTT	CASSLGTSQVGTDTQYF
TRBV7-9	-	TRBJ2-2	-	TGTGCCAGCAGCTTTAGACAGACCGGGGAGCTGTTTTTT	CASSFRQTGELFF
TRBV6-1	-	TRBJ1-1	-	TGTGCCAGCAGTGAAGCTGTTTATACTTGGAACACTGAAGCTTTCTTT	CASSEAVYTWNTEAFF
TRBV5-6	TRBD2	TRBJ2-7	-	TGTGCCAGCAGTCCTTCGGGACTAGTTTTCTCCTACGAGCAGTACTTC	CASSPSGLVFSYEQYF
TRBV18	TRBD1	TRBJ1-5	-	TGTGCCAGCTCACCAGGGGGGACAGTTGATCAGCCCCAGCATTTT	CASSPGGTVDQPQHF
TRBV2	TRBD2	TRBJ2-1	-	TGTGCCAGCAGTGGCCGGGGGACTAGCGGGAGCTCCTACAATGAGCAGTTCTTC	CASSGRGTSGSSYNEQFF
TRBV15	-	TRBJ1-4	once	TGTGCCACCAGCAGAGATCTGAGAGTTAATGAAAAACTGTTTTTT	CATSRDLRVNEKLFF
TRBV27	TRBD2	TRBJ2-3	few	TGTGCCAGCAGTTTTGGTGCTAGCGGGAGGATTATGCAGTATTTT	CASSFGASGRIMQYF
TRBV10-1	TRBD1	TRBJ1-2	-	TGCGCCAGCAGTGAGGGTACTTTGGACAGGTTTAACTATGGCTACACCTTC	CASSEGTLDRFNYGYTF
TRBV19	TRBD2	TRBJ2-7	-	TGTGCCAGTAGTATATCGGCTAGCGGGAGCTACGAGCAGTACTTC	CASSISASGSYEQYF
TRBV6-1	-	TRBJ2-3	-	TGTGCCAGCAGTGAAGGTTGGGGCGGGGTCACAGATACGCAGTATTTT	CASSEGWGGVTDTQYF
TRBV6-1	-	TRBJ1-3	-	TGTGCCAGCAGTGAATTTCAGGGGCTCGGAAACACCATATATTTT	CASSEFQGLGNTIYF
TRBV5-1	TRBD1	TRBJ1-5	-	TGCGCCAGCAGCGCTGAACGGACAGGGCGGAATCAGCCCCAGCATTTT	CASSAERTGRNQPQHF
TRBV4-2	-	TRBJ1-4	-	TGTGCCAGCAGCCAAGACTCCCAACGGGGGGCGGGGTACGGACTGTTTTTT	CASSQDSQRGAGYGLFF
TRBV10-2	TRBD2	TRBJ2-7	-	TGCGCCAGCGGGACTAGCGGGACCTACGAGCAGTACTTC	CASGTSGTYEQYF
TRBV6-1	TRBD1	TRBJ2-3	-	TGTGCCAGCAGTGAAGTGGGACAGGGGACAGATACGCAGTATTTT	CASSEVGQGTDTQYF
TRBV18	-	TRBJ2-1	-	TGTGCCAGCTCACTGGCTGGCAGTTACAATGAGCAGTTCTTC	CASSLAGSYNEQFF
TRBV12-3/TRBV12-4	-	TRBJ2-1	-	TGTGCCAGCAGTTTAACAGCGGACAATGAGCAGTTCTTC	CASSLTADNEQFF
TRBV5-6	-	TRBJ1-1	-	TGTGCCAGCAGCTTGGTTCGAGCGCGGGACCGCACTGAAGCTTTCTTT	CASSLVRARDRTEAFF
TRBV5-1	TRBD1	TRBJ2-7	-	TGCGCCAGCAGCTTGGGACAGGGCCCTACCTACGAGCAGTACTTC	CASSLGQGPTYEQYF
TRBV11-2	-	TRBJ2-6	-	TGTGCCAGCAGTGGAGGCTCTGGGGCCAACGTCCTGACTTTC	CASSGGSGANVLTF
TRBV5-8	TRBD1	TRBJ2-5	-	TGTGCCAGCAGCTTGGGGGTACAGGGGGCATTATCAGGGGAGACCCAGTACTTC	CASSLGVQGALSGETQYF
TRBV11-2	TRBD2	TRBJ2-1	-	TGTGCCAGCAGCTTGGGACTAGCGGACAATGAGCAGTTCTTC	CASSLGLADNEQFF
TRBV11-3	-	TRBJ2-2	many	TGTGCCAGCAGCTTAGCGGGAGACACCGGGGAGCTGTTTTTT	CASSLAGDTGELFF
TRBV28	TRBD1	TRBJ2-5	-	TGTGCCAGCAGTCCAAACTTTAGGACAGGTCTGGGGACCCAGTACTTC	CASSPNFRTGLGTQYF
TRBV28	TRBD2	TRBJ2-7	-	TGTGCCAGCAGACCTATAGCGGGAGGGCCCCTGACAAGGTCCTACGAGCAGTACTTC	CASRPIAGGPLTRSYEQYF
TRBV2	-	TRBJ2-7	-	TGTGCCAGCAGTGGAGGCGGCCGGAGCTACGAGCAGTACTTC	CASSGGGRSYEQYF
TRBV7-8	TRBD2	TRBJ2-3	-	TGTGCCAGCAGCCTAAGTAAGGAGACTAGCGTACGGACAGATACGCAGTATTTT	CASSLSKETSVRTDTQYF